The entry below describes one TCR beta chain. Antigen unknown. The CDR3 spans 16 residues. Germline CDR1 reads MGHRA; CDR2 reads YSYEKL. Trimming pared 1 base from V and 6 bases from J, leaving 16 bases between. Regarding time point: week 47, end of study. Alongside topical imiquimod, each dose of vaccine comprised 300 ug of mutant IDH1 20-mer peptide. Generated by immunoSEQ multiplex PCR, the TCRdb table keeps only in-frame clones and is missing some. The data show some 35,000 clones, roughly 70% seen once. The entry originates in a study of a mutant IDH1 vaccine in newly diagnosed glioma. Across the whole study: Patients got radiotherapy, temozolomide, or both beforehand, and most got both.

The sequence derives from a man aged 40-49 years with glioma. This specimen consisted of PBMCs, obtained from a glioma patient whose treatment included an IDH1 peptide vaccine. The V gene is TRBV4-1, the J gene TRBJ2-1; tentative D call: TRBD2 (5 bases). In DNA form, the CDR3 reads TGCGCCAGCAGCCAAGGGTCCGTATGGGGAGTCAATGAGCAGTTCTTC. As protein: CASSQGSVWGVNEQFF.